Shown below are 10 T cell receptor beta chains from a single sample sequenced in a study of shared clonotypes between healthy human individuals. Here immunoSEQ multiplex PCR was the method, and the copy in TCRdb shows in-frame clones only, minus some. The sample holds 600,000 to 750,000 clones, about nine tenths seen once. Material: memory CD8+ T cells from PBMCs. The subset: CD45RO+ cells pooled with CCR7-negative TemRA cells. Every receptor here comes from a man aged 18 to 35 in good health. Some clones in this sample may be carry-over from other donors' samples.

This clone was counted a single time. The chain links TRBV29-1 to TRBJ2-5; D ambiguous. CDR3 length: 16 amino acids. With 7 bases removed from V and 4 bases from J, the gap between germline ends came to 25 bases. Germline V lookup: CDR1 SQVTM, CDR2 ANQGSEA. Here the CDR3 DNA reads TGCAGCGCCTCCCCACGGGTGTACGAGGTTGGAGAGACCCAGTACTTC. Its translation: CSASPRVYEVGETQYF. The complete variable domain, with remaining parts taken from reference TRBV29-1 and TRBJ2-5, reads SAVISQKPSRDICQRGTSLTIQCQVDSQVTMMFWYRQQPGQSLTLIATANQGSEATYESGFVIDKFPISRPNLTFSTLTVSNMSPEDSSIYLCSASPRVYEVGETQYFGPGTRLLVL.

The rearrangement joins TRBV28 to TRBJ2-7; D may be TRBD2 (6 bases). This CDR3 region has 12 residues. V gave up 5 bases and J gave up 9 bases, with 14 bases separating them. Germline CDR1 reads MDHEN; CDR2 reads SYDVKM. CDR3 bases: TGTGCCAGCAGTGTGGGGGGACTGTCGCAGTACTTC. Translation gives CASSVGGLSQYF. The complete variable domain, with remaining parts taken from reference TRBV28 and TRBJ2-7, reads DVKVTQSSRYLVKRTGEKVFLECVQDMDHENMFWYRQDPGLGLRLIYFSYDVKMKEKGDIPEGYSVSREKKERFSLILESASTNQTSMYLCASSVGGLSQYFGPGTRLTVT.

The chain links TRBV2 to TRBJ2-1; D gene unclear. The CDR3 has 12 amino acids. Germline V gene sequence: CDR1 SNHLY, CDR2 FYNNEI. V gave up 1 base and J gave up 10 bases, with 8 bases separating them. The CDR3 here is CASSEVWWEQFF. The CDR3 nucleotides read TGTGCCAGCAGTGAAGTGTGGTGGGAGCAGTTCTTC.

This rearrangement joins TRBV5-1 to TRBJ2-3; TRBD2 is a possible D gene (6 bases). CDR1 SGHRS and CDR2 YFSETQ come from the germline V gene. CDR3 size: 19 residues. Trimming took 5 bases from V and 0 from J, leaving 25 bases between them. The CDR3 DNA reads as TGCGCCAGCAGAAAGCTAAGACTAGAATCCCGGCTTAGCACAGATACGCAGTATTTT. Its translation is CASRKLRLESRLSTDTQYF.

The gene calls are TRBV30 and TRBJ2-7; D may match TRBD1 or TRBD2 (5 bases each). This CDR3 comprises 12 residues. V dropped 2 bases and J dropped 7 bases, with 12 bases sitting between them. Germline V gene lookup returns CDR1 GTSNPN and CDR2 SVGIG (reference sequence). The CDR3 loop reads CAWSFGGREQYF. CDR3 sequence (DNA): TGTGCCTGGAGTTTTGGGGGTAGAGAGCAGTACTTC.

As to this clone: This sample includes further DNA sequences coding for the same CDR3. The gene calls are TRBV6-1 and TRBJ1-2; D uncertain. The V gene lost 4 bases and the J gene lost 5 bases, with 2 bases spanning the gap. The length of the CDR3 is 10 residues. Germline V gene sequence: CDR1 MNHNS, CDR2 SASEGT. CDR3 DNA sequence: TGTGCCAGCAGTGGATATGGCTACACCTTC. Translating it yields CASSGYGYTF.

In this sample, this clone turned up once. The J gene is TRBJ1-1, the V gene TRBV7-9; a weak D match, TRBD1 (5 bases). The V gene lost 0 bases and the J gene lost 6 bases, with 20 bases spanning the gap. This CDR3 contains 17 residues. The germline gives CDR1 SEHNR, CDR2 FQNEAQ (reference sequence). The CDR3 nucleotides read TGTGCCAGCAGCTTAGCCAAGGGACGTCCAGGAGTGGCTGAAGCTTTCTTT. It is translated as CASSLAKGRPGVAEAFF.

The rearrangement joins TRBV27 to TRBJ1-1; 12 positions match TRBD1. In germline, CDR1 is MNHEY, CDR2 SMNVEV (reference sequence). The CDR3 length is 19 residues. The V and J ends lost 0 bases and 4 bases, in that order; junction bases with no gene match: 12. The CDR3 DNA sequence: TGTGCCAGCAGTTTATCAGTTGGGGACAGGGGGCTATGGGGCACTGAAGCTTTCTTT. As protein: CASSLSVGDRGLWGTEAFF.

As concerns this clone: Germline and junction disagree at one end, which may indicate a read error. This chain joins TRBV25-1 and TRBJ2-7; D gene uncertain. Germline V CDR1 and CDR2: MGHDK, SYGVNS. CDR3 size: 11 residues. CDR3 nucleotides: TGTGCCAGCAGCCAATCCTACGGGCAGTACTTC. The encoded protein is CASSQSYGQYF.

The rearrangement joins TRBV6-6 to TRBJ2-7; D may be TRBD1 (6 bases). The CDR3 sequence is 11 residues long. V lost 10 bases and J lost 3, with 10 bases in between. Germline CDR1 reads MNHNY; CDR2 reads SVGAGI (reference sequence). In nucleotides, the CDR3 is TGTGCCATGGGGGCCGGCTACGAGCAGTACTTC. Translating it yields CAMGAGYEQYF.